The 29 T cell receptor beta chains given below trace back to one sample, sequenced in a study of blood T cell repertoires in COVID-19. The data were produced by immunoSEQ multiplex PCR, yet TCRdb's version contains in-frame clones alone and is incomplete. The sample carries about 260,000 clones, roughly 88% recorded once. Sequenced: PBMCs or T cells enriched from blood (not recorded which). The origin of the receptors is a woman aged 45-65 years who had recovered from COVID-19.

This chain joins TRBV6-5 and TRBJ1-1; D is unclear. The CDR3 covers 14 residues. The V and J ends lost 8 bases and 1 base respectively, with 14 bases between them. Germline lookup yields CDR1 MNHEY and CDR2 SVGAGI. The CDR3 reads CASSIRGGNTEAFF. CDR3 nucleotides: TGTGCCAGCTCCATCCGGGGAGGGAACACTGAAGCTTTCTTT.

CDR3 in amino acids: CASSGARNTIYF. CDR3 DNA: TGTGCCAGCTCAGGGGCTAGAAACACCATATATTTT. The gene calls are TRBV2 and TRBJ1-3; TRBD1 might be the D (6 bases). Trimming removed 8 bases at V and 5 bases at J, with 10 bases between. CDR3 length: 12 amino acids. Germline values: CDR1 SNHLY, CDR2 FYNNEI.

J is TRBJ2-7 and V is TRBV6-5; 7 positions match TRBD2. Germline V CDR1 and CDR2: MNHEY, SVGAGI. The junction had 9 bases not matched to a gene; V was cut back by 6 bases and J by 4 bases. The CDR3 length is 14 residues. The CDR3 loop is CASSPQAGSYEQYF. The DNA of the CDR3 is TGTGCCAGCAGCCCCCAAGCGGGGTCTTACGAGCAGTACTTC.

As concerns this clone: This same CDR3 is encoded by further DNA sequences in the sample. The V and J genes are TRBV7-2 and TRBJ2-7; 7 bases are shared with TRBD1. The CDR3 has 15 residues. Germline values: CDR1 SGHTA, CDR2 FQGNSA. After removal of 1 base from V and 1 base from J, the junction contained 4 bases not matched to a gene. CDR3 protein: CASSLVGTDSYEQYF. The CDR3, as DNA: TGTGCCAGCAGCTTAGTTGGGACAGATTCCTACGAGCAGTACTTC.

The chain combines TRBV6-4 with TRBJ2-3; 8 bases are shared with TRBD2. Per the germline V gene, CDR1 is MRHNA and CDR2 is SNTAGT. The length of the CDR3 is 16 residues. Trimming at V came to 3 bases and at J to 2 bases, leaving 7 bases not matched to a gene. The CDR3 loop reads CASSERAGELTDTQYF. The CDR3 coding sequence is TGTGCCAGCAGTGAGAGAGCGGGAGAACTCACAGATACGCAGTATTTT.

V is TRBV5-6 and J is TRBJ2-1, with 7 bases matching TRBD2. Trimming cost V 5 bases and J 6 bases; bases outside gene matches: 11. This CDR3 spans 15 amino acids. The germline V gene encodes CDR1 SGHDT and CDR2 YYEEEE. The chain's CDR3 is CASRSAGEMSNEQFF. CDR3 nucleotide sequence: TGTGCCAGCAGGTCGGCGGGAGAGATGTCCAATGAGCAGTTCTTC.

This clone was counted a few times. The V gene is TRBV3-1 (or the pseudogene TRBV3-2), the J gene TRBJ1-2, with D uncertain. The ends were cut back, 5 bases at V and 2 bases at J, with 6 bases in the middle. The CDR3 runs to 12 residues. In germline, CDR1 is LGHDT, CDR2 YNNKEL (reference sequence). The CDR3 DNA sequence: TGTGCCAGCAGCGAGATAAACTATGGCTACACCTTC. Protein: CASSEINYGYTF.

V gene TRBV12-3 or TRBV12-4 combines with J gene TRBJ1-5; TRBD1 is a possible D gene (5 bases). The CDR3 is 13 amino acids. Trimming took 3 bases from V and 10 from J, leaving 13 bases between them. This chain's CDR3 is CASSFGGSRPQHF. The CDR3 DNA reads TGTGCCAGCAGTTTCGGGGGTTCACGCCCCCAGCATTTT.

The sample holds a few counts of this clone. The rearrangement uses TRBV29-1 and TRBJ1-4; TRBD1 is a possible D gene (5 bases). Germline-derived CDR1 and CDR2 are SQVTM and ANQGSEA. The CDR3 runs 13 residues. Trimming shortened V by 7 bases and J by 8 bases, and 17 bases separated the two germline ends. CDR3 loop: CSASRDAGEKLFF. The CDR3 coding sequence is TGCAGCGCTTCTAGGGACGCGGGGGAAAAACTGTTTTTT.

The chain uses TRBV30 and TRBJ1-6; TRBD1 is a possible D gene (5 bases). The CDR3 covers 15 residues. V lost 4 bases to trimming and J lost 3 bases, with 13 bases between them. Germline-derived CDR1 and CDR2 are GTSNPN and SVGIG (reference sequence). The CDR3 bases are TGTGCCTGGATGCCAGGGCCCAACTATAATTCACCCCTCCACTTT. Translating it yields CAWMPGPNYNSPLHF.

The chain combines TRBV19 with TRBJ1-5; 12 nucleotides align to TRBD1. The CDR3 has 16 amino acids. The germline V gene encodes CDR1 LNHDA and CDR2 SQIVND (reference sequence). Trimming removed 5 bases from V and 4 bases from J; junction bases left unmatched: 6. The CDR3 coding sequence is TGTGCCAGTAGTGCACCGGGACAGGGGGCGAATCAGCCCCAGCATTTT. Its translation is CASSAPGQGANQPQHF.

The chain couples TRBV12-5 to TRBJ1-2; weak D call: TRBD1 (5 bases). This CDR3 contains 13 residues. CDR1 is LGHNT and CDR2 is FRNRAP in the germline V gene. The V end was cut by 5 bases, the J end by 3 bases, with 10 bases between. CDR3 DNA sequence: TGTGCTAGTGGTCCTGGACACGACTATGGCTACACCTTC. Translated: CASGPGHDYGYTF.

The rearrangement links TRBV6-2 or TRBV6-3 to TRBJ2-7, with 11 bases matching TRBD2. The CDR3 loop spans 16 amino acids. J lost 0 bases, V lost 0 bases, and 1 base had no gene match. Germline CDR1 is MNHEY and CDR2 is SVGEGT. CDR3 DNA: TGTGCCAGCAGTTACTCGGGACTAGCGGCCTCCTACGAGCAGTACTTC. Its translation is CASSYSGLAASYEQYF.

CDR3 region: CASSGLGQGSYEQYF. The DNA of the CDR3 is TGTGCCAGTAGTGGGCTGGGACAGGGATCCTACGAGCAGTACTTC. This chain uses TRBV19 with TRBJ2-7; 9 nucleotides match TRBD1. CDR3 length: 15 amino acids. Germline trimming cut 5 bases from V and 1 base from J; bases unmatched to any gene: 6. CDR1 and CDR2 from the germline V gene are LNHDA and SQIVND (reference sequence). The full variable domain, completed using reference TRBV19 and TRBJ2-7, is DGGITQSPKYLFRKEGQNVTLSCEQNLNHDAMYWYRQDPGQGLRLIYYSQIVNDFQKGDIAEGYSVSREKKESFPLTVTSAQKNPTAFYLCASSGLGQGSYEQYFGPGTRLTVT.

This chain joins TRBV10-3 and TRBJ1-3; 7 bases are shared with TRBD1. The CDR3 has 16 residues. Germline trimming cut 6 bases from V and 0 bases from J; bases unmatched to any gene: 8. Per the germline V gene, CDR1 is ENHRY and CDR2 is SYGVKD. CDR3 sequence (DNA): TGTGCCATCAGCGGGGGACAGCGAAGCTCTGGAAACACCATATATTTT. This translates into CAISGGQRSSGNTIYF.

This sequence joins TRBV4-1 and TRBJ1-1; no definite D call. Germline-derived CDR1 and CDR2 are MGHRA and YSYEKL. The V and J ends lost 1 base and 0 bases respectively, with 6 bases between them. The CDR3 covers 14 residues. The CDR3 DNA reads as TGCGCCAGCAGCCAAGCCATCCTGAACACTGAAGCTTTCTTT. Residues: CASSQAILNTEAFF.

This chain connects TRBV6-2 or TRBV6-3 to TRBJ1-2, with TRBD1 matching 7 bases. Trimming removed 5 bases from V and 0 bases from J; junction bases left unmatched: 3. The CDR3 contains 14 residues. CDR1 is MNHEY and CDR2 is SVGEGT in the germline V gene. CDR3 DNA: TGTGCCAGCAGTCGGGACAGCGCTAACTATGGCTACACCTTC. It is translated as CASSRDSANYGYTF.

The V gene is TRBV4-1, the J gene TRBJ1-5; 8 nucleotides align to TRBD1. The V and J ends lost 6 bases and 2 bases, in that order; junction bases with no gene match: 3. This CDR3 is built from 14 residues. The V gene's germline CDR1 is MGHRA and CDR2 YSYEKL. In DNA, the CDR3 is TGCGCCAGCAGTCCGGACAGGGGCAATCAGCCCCAGCATTTT. As protein: CASSPDRGNQPQHF.

This clone was picked up a small number of times. The chain joins TRBV30 to TRBJ1-2; D is undetermined. Trimming removed 0 bases at V and 7 bases at J, with 12 bases between. Germline V gives CDR1 GTSNPN, CDR2 SVGIG (reference sequence). This CDR3 has 13 residues. Written as DNA, the CDR3 is TGTGCCTGGAGTGTCCGAGGACTCCTTGGCTACACCTTC. This encodes CAWSVRGLLGYTF.

The chain has TRBV24-1 and TRBJ2-3; 10 bases fit TRBD2. Unmatched junction bases numbered 15, after V lost 0 bases and J lost 1 base. Germline assignment: CDR1 KGHDR and CDR2 SFDVKD. This CDR3 is 21 amino acids long. CDR3 DNA sequence: TGTGCCACCAGTGATTTGAGGCCCAGGAGCGGGAGGGCCGGAGGCACAGATACGCAGTATTTT. Protein: CATSDLRPRSGRAGGTDTQYF.

The chain has TRBV28 and TRBJ1-1; D gene ambiguous. The CDR3 runs to 13 residues. Between the trimmed V and J ends, which lost 4 bases and 7 bases, there was a span of 13 bases. Per germline, CDR1 MDHEN and CDR2 SYDVKM. CDR3 protein: CASSYLSNIEAFF. CDR3 nucleotides: TGTGCCAGCAGTTACTTATCAAATATTGAAGCTTTCTTT.

The chain couples TRBV9 to TRBJ2-4; 8 bases align to TRBD2. The germline gives CDR1 SGDLS, CDR2 YYNGEE. The CDR3 has 17 amino acids. Trimming took 3 bases from V and 4 from J; bases not matched to a gene: 12. The CDR3 DNA follows: TGTGCCAGCAGCGGATTTCAGGGGAAGCGGGGGAAAAACATTCAGTACTTC. Its translation is CASSGFQGKRGKNIQYF.

The V gene is TRBV19, the J gene TRBJ2-7; the match to TRBD2 covers 13 bases. The CDR3 runs 16 residues. J lost 3 bases, V lost 5 bases, and 7 bases had no gene match. Germline loops: CDR1 LNHDA, CDR2 SQIVND (reference sequence). CDR3 DNA sequence: TGTGCCAGTAGTCTCCAACTAGCGGGAGGGCGCTACGAGCAGTACTTC. It codes for CASSLQLAGGRYEQYF.

This rearrangement joins TRBV12-5 to TRBJ2-5, with 8 positions matching TRBD2. With 1 base clipped from V and 6 bases from J, the junction kept 7 bases outside the gene matches. This CDR3 contains 15 residues. The germline V gene encodes CDR1 LGHNT and CDR2 FRNRAP. The CDR3 bases are TGTGCTAGTGGTTTGGATGAAGCGGGGGTAAAGACCCAGTACTTC. As protein: CASGLDEAGVKTQYF.

The rearrangement uses TRBV6-2 or TRBV6-3 and TRBJ1-1, with D hard to call. The CDR3 length is 13 residues. Germline V CDR1 and CDR2: MNHEY, SVGEGT. V lost 0 bases to trimming and J lost 5 bases, with 7 bases between them. In DNA, the CDR3 is TGTGCCAGCAGTTACTCGAGTATGACTGAAGCTTTCTTT. This translates into CASSYSSMTEAFF.

The chain recombines TRBV7-9 with TRBJ1-4; 10 nucleotides line up with TRBD1. This CDR3 has 14 residues. V trimming: 4 bases; J trimming: 6 bases; junction bases outside the gene matches: 2. Germline CDR1 reads SEHNR; CDR2 reads FQNEAQ (reference sequence). Here the CDR3 DNA reads TGTGCCAGCAGCTGGGGACAGGGGTATGAAAAACTGTTTTTT. Its protein product is CASSWGQGYEKLFF.

In this sample, this clone turned up a few times. The chain joins TRBV19 to TRBJ1-5; TRBD1 aligns across 8 bases. Germline CDR1 reads LNHDA; CDR2 reads SQIVND (reference sequence). There are 16 residues in the CDR3. With 7 bases clipped from V and 0 bases from J, the junction kept 8 bases outside the gene matches. This CDR3 reads CASTNPGGPSNQPQHF. CDR3 nucleotides: TGTGCCAGTACAAATCCAGGGGGCCCTAGCAATCAGCCCCAGCATTTT.

This clone was observed once. The chain couples TRBV29-1 to TRBJ2-1; perhaps TRBD2 as D (6 bases). This CDR3 has 13 amino acids. Trimming removed 5 bases from V and 3 bases from J, with 11 bases in between. Germline CDR1 is SQVTM and CDR2 is ANQGSEA. The CDR3 protein is CSVRRGSYNEQFF. The CDR3 DNA sequence: TGCAGCGTTCGACGGGGGAGCTACAATGAGCAGTTCTTC.

This rearrangement joins TRBV7-2 to TRBJ1-2, with TRBD1 matching over 7 bases. This CDR3 has 13 amino acids. The germline V gene has CDR1 SGHTA and CDR2 FQGNSA. V dropped 3 bases and J dropped 7; count of bases not matched to a gene: 5. The CDR3 DNA follows: TGTGCCAGCAGCTTCAGACAGGGTGGTGGCTACACCTTC. Translated: CASSFRQGGGYTF.